This T cell receptor beta chain was sequenced during a study of cytomegalovirus exposure and HLA in healthy donors. Broader study findings: Some public TCRs appeared in many individuals, while most sequences were rare.

The CDR3 has 15 residues. CDR1 is MNHEY and CDR2 is SVGAGI in the germline V gene. The trim removed 2 bases at V and 9 bases at J, leaving 7 bases unmatched. For this clone: Its antigen is still unknown.

Amplification used 60 Vbeta primers and 13 Jbeta primers. The method was immunoSEQ multiplex PCR; TCRdb's version includes in-frame clones alone and lacks a portion of them. The sample's table shows tens of thousands of clones. This rearrangement joins TRBV6-5 to TRBJ2-1, with 10 bases matching TRBD2. The origin of this receptor is a man in his late teens or twenties in good health and CMV-seropositive. The sequenced material came from PBMCs. The CDR3 coding sequence is TGTGCCAGCAGTTACGAACTTCGACTAGCGGGTGAGCAGTTCTTC. Its translation: CASSYELRLAGEQFF.